This is a list of T cell receptor beta chains from one sample in a study of blood T cell repertoires in COVID-19. Profiling relied on immunoSEQ multiplex PCR, and the TCRdb table lists in-frame clones only, not all of them. The table has tens of thousands of clones, roughly 75% seen once. The material sequenced was peripheral blood. These receptors came from a man aged 70-80 years with acute or convalescent COVID-19. Both conserved end residues are part of each CDR3. The order of the fields is clone size, D gene, J gene, V gene, CDR3 DNA, CDR3 protein. The D gene is left open where the match is weak. Some rows have no size entry. The others give once, few or many, or a class for an expanded clone.

size: once
D: .
J: TRBJ2-7
V: TRBV12-2
DNA: TGTGCAAGTCGCTTAGCTGTTGACAGGGGGATTATCGTGGGTGCTTACGAGCAGTACTTC
CDR3: CASRLAVDRGIIVGAYEQYF

size: .
D: TRBD1
J: TRBJ1-6
V: TRBV10-3
DNA: TGTGCCATCGGGGAGGACAGGGGCCTTTTTAATTCACCCCTCCACTTT
CDR3: CAIGEDRGLFNSPLHF

size: .
D: TRBD1
J: TRBJ2-2
V: TRBV18
DNA: TGTGCCAGCTCACCACTGGCAGGGGGCGACACCGGGGAGCTGTTTTTT
CDR3: CASSPLAGGDTGELFF

size: .
D: TRBD1
J: TRBJ2-7
V: TRBV5-1
DNA: TGCGCCAGCAGCTCCGGGACAGGGGGCGCCGAGCAGTACTTC
CDR3: CASSSGTGGAEQYF

size: .
D: TRBD1
J: TRBJ1-1
V: TRBV19
DNA: TGTGCCAGTACCCGGGACAGGGGAAGGACTGAAGCTTTCTTT
CDR3: CASTRDRGRTEAFF

size: .
D: TRBD2
J: TRBJ2-3
V: TRBV27
DNA: TGTGCCAGCAGTTTAATGTCTAGCGGGAGTACAGATACGCAGTATTTT
CDR3: CASSLMSSGSTDTQYF

size: .
D: TRBD2
J: TRBJ2-6
V: TRBV28
DNA: TGTGCCACCCTCGGGAGGGAAACATCCTCTGGGGCCAACGTCCTGACTTTC
CDR3: CATLGRETSSGANVLTF

size: .
D: TRBD1
J: TRBJ1-3
V: TRBV11-2
DNA: TGTGCCAGCAGCTTAATTCACAGGGGTATGGACACCATATATTTT
CDR3: CASSLIHRGMDTIYF

size: .
D: TRBD2
J: TRBJ2-1
V: TRBV27
DNA: TGTGCCAGCAGTCGCGGACTAGCGGGGGGCTATTACAATGAGCAGTTCTTC
CDR3: CASSRGLAGGYYNEQFF

size: .
D: TRBD1
J: TRBJ1-5
V: TRBV19
DNA: TGTGCCGAGGGGGCAGACAATCAGCCCCAGCATTTT
CDR3: CAEGADNQPQHF

size: few
D: .
J: TRBJ1-1
V: TRBV28
DNA: TGTGCCAGCAGGGCAGGGAACACTGAAGCTTTCTTT
CDR3: CASRAGNTEAFF

size: .
D: .
J: TRBJ2-2
V: TRBV6-2/TRBV6-3
DNA: TGTGCCAGCAGTCCGACAGGAGCTGGTACCGGGGAGCTGTTTTTT
CDR3: CASSPTGAGTGELFF

size: .
D: .
J: TRBJ2-2
V: TRBV14
DNA: TGTGCCAGCAGCAGTGTCCCAGGGGCCGGGGAGCTGTTTTTT
CDR3: CASSSVPGAGELFF

size: .
D: TRBD2
J: TRBJ2-1
V: TRBV6-2/TRBV6-3
DNA: TGTGCCAGCAGTTCGACTAGCGGGAGGGCCAATGAGCAGTTCTTC
CDR3: CASSSTSGRANEQFF

size: once
D: .
J: TRBJ1-2
V: TRBV29-1
DNA: TGCAGCGTTGACGCAGCTAACTATGGCTACACCTTC
CDR3: CSVDAANYGYTF

size: .
D: TRBD1
J: TRBJ2-2
V: TRBV10-3
DNA: TGTGCCATCAGCCGGGACAGCAGGTATCCCCCTCTTCGAACACTATACACCACCGGGGAGCTGTTTTTT
CDR3: CAISRDSRYPPLRTLYTTGELFF

size: .
D: .
J: TRBJ1-4
V: TRBV5-6
DNA: TGTGCCAGCAGCTACAGTGCCAGCGAAAAACTGTTTTTT
CDR3: CASSYSASEKLFF